These T cell receptor beta chains were read from a single sample in a study of Ad26.COV2.S vaccination and SARS-CoV-2 variants. Profiling relied on immunoSEQ multiplex PCR, and the TCRdb table lists in-frame clones only, not all of them. The profile shows hundreds of thousands of clones, around nine tenths of them singletons. The sample consisted of peripheral blood, taken in a trial of Ad26.COV2.S vaccine versus placebo. These receptors came from a person between 18 and 59 years old who received the Ad26.COV2.S COVID-19 vaccine or a placebo. Both conserved end residues are part of each CDR3. The D gene is left open where the match is weak. Only part of the rows carry a size: once, few, many, or a class if the clone is expanded.

j_gene | abundance | d_gene | v_gene | CDR3aa | CDR3nt
TRBJ2-1 | NA | TRBD2 | TRBV30 | CAWSSTSIEQFF | TGTGCCTGGAGTTCGACTAGCATCGAGCAGTTCTTC
TRBJ2-2 | NA | TRBD1 | TRBV5-5 | CASSLGTGTGELFF | TGTGCCAGCAGCCTCGGGACAGGCACCGGGGAGCTGTTTTTT
TRBJ1-2 | NA | NA | TRBV28 | CASSGPGNRGYTF | TGTGCCAGCTCCGGTCCCGGAAATCGTGGCTACACCTTC
TRBJ1-2 | NA | NA | TRBV5-4 | CASSRRTGGYTF | TGTGCCAGCAGCCGACGGACCGGTGGCTACACCTTC
TRBJ2-7 | once | TRBD1 | TRBV30 | CACHTSPRDSSYEQYF | TGTGCCTGCCACACCTCCCCCCGGGACAGTTCCTACGAGCAGTACTTC
TRBJ2-2 | NA | TRBD1 | TRBV7-9 | CASIPLTQGANTGELFF | TGTGCCAGCATCCCCCTGACACAGGGGGCGAACACCGGGGAGCTGTTTTTT
TRBJ1-4 | NA | NA | TRBV10-2 | CASRDQGYPSLEKLFF | TGCGCCAGCAGAGACCAGGGGTACCCGTCTCTGGAAAAACTGTTTTTT
TRBJ1-5 | NA | NA | TRBV18 | CASSRVGQGYQPQHF | TGTGCCAGCTCACGGGTCGGGCAGGGTTATCAGCCCCAGCATTTT
TRBJ1-4 | NA | TRBD1 | TRBV11-2 | CASSYLQGQSTNEKLFF | TGTGCCAGCAGCTACCTACAGGGACAGTCAACTAATGAAAAACTGTTTTTT
TRBJ2-3 | NA | NA | TRBV4-3 | CASSQDRAGSFADTQYF | TGCGCCAGCAGCCAAGATAGAGCAGGTTCTTTTGCAGATACGCAGTATTTT
TRBJ1-1 | few | NA | TRBV6-5 | CASSYSPGNTEAFF | TGTGCCAGCAGTTACTCCCCGGGGAACACTGAAGCTTTCTTT
TRBJ2-1 | NA | NA | TRBV3-1/TRBV3-2 | CASSFLERGQFF | TGTGCCAGCAGCTTCCTGGAGCGAGGGCAGTTCTTC
TRBJ2-7 | NA | TRBD1 | TRBV2 | CASSEWGQGHYEQYF | TGTGCCAGCAGCGAATGGGGACAGGGGCACTACGAGCAGTACTTC
TRBJ1-5 | once | NA | TRBV19 | CASSIYSTNQPQHF | TGTGCCAGTAGTATATACAGTACCAATCAGCCCCAGCATTTT
TRBJ2-7 | NA | NA | TRBV27 | CASSLINFGGPYEQYF | TGTGCCAGCAGTTTGATCAACTTCGGGGGGCCCTACGAGCAGTACTTC
TRBJ2-4 | NA | NA | TRBV18 | CASSPLQAKNIQYF | TGTGCCAGCTCACCGTTACAAGCCAAAAACATTCAGTACTTC
TRBJ2-5 | NA | TRBD2 | TRBV4-3 | CASSQEFAGVEETQYF | TGCGCCAGCAGCCAAGAATTTGCGGGAGTAGAAGAGACCCAGTACTTC
TRBJ2-2 | NA | NA | TRBV9 | CASSPQRPGNTGELFF | TGTGCCAGCAGCCCCCAGAGGCCTGGTAATACCGGGGAGCTGTTTTTT
TRBJ2-7 | NA | TRBD1 | TRBV28 | CASSRDRGTSYEQYF | TGTGCCAGCAGTAGAGACAGGGGCACGTCCTACGAGCAGTACTTC
TRBJ1-2 | NA | NA | TRBV3-1/TRBV3-2 | CASSLRGLPDGYTF | TGTGCCAGCAGCCTAAGAGGGCTGCCAGATGGCTACACCTTC
TRBJ2-1 | NA | TRBD2 | TRBV5-4 | CASSIGASGYNEQFF | TGTGCCAGCAGCATAGGGGCTAGCGGATACAATGAGCAGTTCTTC
TRBJ2-5 | NA | NA | TRBV7-2 | CASSLSGVETQYF | TGTGCCAGCAGCTTATCAGGGGTAGAGACCCAGTACTTC
TRBJ2-2 | NA | NA | TRBV12-3/TRBV12-4 | CASGLHTGELFF | TGTGCCAGCGGACTGCACACCGGGGAGCTGTTTTTT
TRBJ2-1 | once | NA | TRBV18 | CASSPKRPGLRIGNEQFF | TGTGCCAGCTCACCCAAGCGCCCCGGACTGCGTATCGGCAATGAGCAGTTCTTC
TRBJ2-1 | NA | TRBD2 | TRBV3-1/TRBV3-2 | CASSQDWREGLDEQFF | TGTGCCAGCAGCCAAGACTGGCGGGAGGGGTTAGATGAGCAGTTCTTC
TRBJ2-3 | NA | NA | TRBV5-1 | CASSLVGDRTDTQYF | TGCGCCAGCAGCTTGGTGGGAGACCGCACAGATACGCAGTATTTT
TRBJ2-5 | NA | NA | TRBV5-4 | CASSLAAQRETQYF | TGTGCCAGCAGCTTGGCTGCGCAGCGGGAGACCCAGTACTTC
TRBJ2-5 | NA | TRBD1 | TRBV5-4 | CASSLRGTEKQETQYF | TGTGCCAGCAGCTTGAGGGGGACAGAGAAACAAGAGACCCAGTACTTC
TRBJ2-1 | NA | TRBD2 | TRBV7-3 | CASSLITSGPEGKFF | TGTGCCAGCAGCTTGATTACTAGCGGGCCAGAGGGCAAGTTCTTC
TRBJ2-1 | NA | TRBD2 | TRBV11-2 | CASHGTSGNNEQFF | TGTGCCAGCCATGGGACTAGCGGTAACAATGAGCAGTTCTTC
TRBJ2-7 | few | NA | TRBV7-9 | CASSPVGAARDYEQYF | TGTGCCAGCAGCCCGGTGGGGGCGGCGCGAGACTACGAGCAGTACTTC
TRBJ2-3 | few | NA | TRBV7-9 | CASSLSSSTDTQYF | TGTGCCAGCAGCTTGTCGTCTAGCACAGATACGCAGTATTTT
TRBJ2-5 | NA | TRBD2 | TRBV7-8 | CASSHSGSVETQYF | TGTGCCAGCAGCCACAGCGGGAGCGTTGAGACCCAGTACTTC
TRBJ2-2 | once | NA | TRBV27 | CASSLGGYTGELFF | TGTGCCAGCAGTTTAGGCGGATACACCGGGGAGCTGTTTTTT
TRBJ1-5 | NA | NA | TRBV9 | CASSVGAAYNQPQHF | TGTGCCAGCAGCGTAGGGGCAGCTTATAATCAGCCCCAGCATTTT
TRBJ2-7 | once | TRBD1 | TRBV6-6 | CASRVGTGFYEQYF | TGTGCCAGCAGGGTGGGGACAGGATTCTACGAGCAGTACTTC
TRBJ2-7 | NA | NA | TRBV5-1 | CASGELWGEQYF | TGCGCCAGCGGGGAGCTTTGGGGCGAGCAGTACTTC
TRBJ2-1 | NA | TRBD1 | TRBV5-1 | CASSLEAGGYNEQFF | TGCGCCAGCAGCTTGGAGGCAGGGGGCTACAATGAGCAGTTCTTC
TRBJ2-3 | NA | NA | TRBV10-2 | CASSESGGGTDTQYF | TGCGCCAGCAGTGAGTCGGGGGGCGGCACAGATACGCAGTATTTT
TRBJ1-2 | NA | NA | TRBV20-1 | CSARTPDGYTF | TGCAGTGCTAGAACTCCAGATGGCTACACCTTC
TRBJ2-7 | NA | NA | TRBV21-1 | CASSKVKGRSYEQYF | TGTGCCAGCAGCAAAGTGAAGGGGCGATCCTACGAGCAGTACTTC
TRBJ1-6 | NA | NA | TRBV9 | CASSGKTGGNSPLHF | TGTGCCAGCAGCGGAAAGACAGGAGGGAATTCACCCCTCCACTTT
TRBJ1-6 | NA | TRBD1 | TRBV19 | CASSSRDRDSPLHF | TGTGCCAGTAGTTCCCGGGACAGGGATTCACCCCTCCACTTT
TRBJ2-1 | few | NA | TRBV19 | CASRPGLSNEQFF | TGTGCCAGTAGACCCGGGCTATCTAATGAGCAGTTCTTC
TRBJ2-5 | NA | NA | TRBV11-2 | CASSFIQTQYF | TGTGCCAGCAGCTTTATTCAGACCCAGTACTTC